This TCR beta chain was found in a study of identical twins. TCRdb analysed the 5' RACE reads with MiXCR anew, one entry per CDR3 protein. The repertoire consists of some 96,000 distinct CDR3 sequences, with 5.9% occurring once and the leading ten covering about 12%. This clonotype was seen at least ten times. CDR3 size: 14 residues. V dropped 5 bases and J dropped 3; count of bases not matched to a gene: 7. CDR1 and CDR2 (germline): SGHRS, YFSETQ. Specimen: memory T cells sorted from blood. The chain combines TRBV5-1 with TRBJ2-7, with 8 bases lining up with TRBD1. This receptor was identified in a woman aged 50 to 60 in good health. The CDR3 coding sequence is TGCGCCAGCAGTCCAGGGGGCCTTATCTACGAGCAGTACTTC. This encodes CASSPGGLIYEQYF.